This T cell receptor (beta chain) originates from a study of CD8 T cells in Susac syndrome. Study information: Eight of the sequenced Susac syndrome patients were in remission, and 5 or 6 had active disease. Susac syndrome patients were untreated, on corticosteroids with some adding intravenous immunoglobulin, or on intravenous immunoglobulin only.

There are a few counts of this clonotype. The authors reverse transcribed 0.5 to 1 ug RNA with random hexamers. Via MiXCR, TCRdb re-called the immunoSEQ multiplex PCR reads, giving one row per CDR3 protein. The sample yields around 81,000 distinct CDR3 sequences, roughly 94% seen once. V was pared by 3 bases and J by 3 bases, with 15 bases between. The CDR3 consists of 16 residues. Germline V CDR1 and CDR2: LGHNA, YNFKEQ. Sequencing was carried out using CD8+ T cells from PBMCs. The chain links TRBV4-2 to TRBJ2-1; a possible D gene is TRBD2 (5 bases). This TCR was sampled from a human donor with Susac syndrome. The CDR3 DNA follows: TGTGCCAGCAGCCACGCGTGGGCGGGCTACTACAATGAGCAGTTCTTC. This sequence encodes CASSHAWAGYYNEQFF.